Each of the 28 T cell receptor beta chains below was sequenced from the same sample in a study of blood T cell repertoires in COVID-19. The protocol was immunoSEQ multiplex PCR, while the TCRdb copy is restricted to in-frame clones and leaves out a portion. Found here are around 460,000 clones, around 90% of them singletons; the top ten hold less than 0.95%. Sequences were obtained from peripheral blood. These receptor sequences come from a man between 18 and 35 years old with COVID-19, enrolled during active disease.

The chain recombines TRBV5-6 with TRBJ1-4, with D perhaps matching TRBD1 (5 bases). Germline V gene lookup returns CDR1 SGHDT and CDR2 YYEEEE. The V end lost 2 bases, the J end lost 5 bases, and 16 bases lay between the germline ends. The CDR3 covers 16 residues. The CDR3 nucleotides read TGTGCCAGCAGCTTTGCGGTGTGGGGCCGCAATGAAAAACTGTTTTTT. This translates into CASSFAVWGRNEKLFF.

The gene calls are TRBV2 and TRBJ1-6; possibly TRBD1 for D (5 bases). Trimming pared 2 bases from V and 11 bases from J, leaving 7 bases between. The germline CDR1 and CDR2 sequences are SNHLY and FYNNEI. The CDR3 extends over 12 amino acids. The CDR3 region is CASSEWGAPLHF. As DNA, the CDR3 is TGTGCCAGCAGTGAATGGGGCGCACCCCTCCACTTT.

The genes are TRBV24-1 and TRBJ2-3, with TRBD1 matching over 9 bases. J gave up 1 base and V 4 bases, and 5 bases lay outside the gene matches. Germline V gene lookup returns CDR1 KGHDR and CDR2 SFDVKD. The CDR3 spans 16 residues. Here the CDR3 reads CATSEGTGPRTDTQYF. The CDR3, as DNA: TGTGCCACCAGTGAAGGGACAGGGCCTCGCACAGATACGCAGTATTTT.

V gene TRBV4-1 combines with J gene TRBJ1-3; unclear D gene. The CDR3 consists of 14 residues. Germline V gives CDR1 MGHRA, CDR2 YSYEKL. Between the trimmed V and J ends, which lost 0 bases and 4 bases, there was a span of 7 bases. CDR3 protein: CASSQDREGNTIYF. The CDR3 DNA is TGCGCCAGCAGCCAAGATCGGGAGGGAAACACCATATATTTT.

The chain joins TRBV27 to TRBJ1-6; 12 bases map to TRBD1. Germline assignment: CDR1 MNHEY and CDR2 SMNVEV (reference sequence). V shed 5 bases and J 6 bases; nucleotides not matched to a gene: 5. The CDR3 spans 16 residues. CDR3 nucleotides: TGTGCCAGCAGTCCCGGGACAGGGGGCTTTAATTCACCCCTCCACTTT. It translates to CASSPGTGGFNSPLHF.

The CDR3 nucleotides read TGTGCCAGCAGCCCCTTACTTGGGGGGGAAATCAATGAGCAGTTCTTC. It translates to CASSPLLGGEINEQFF. The chain recombines TRBV3-1 (or the pseudogene TRBV3-2) with TRBJ2-1, with 7 positions matching TRBD2. Germline lookup yields CDR1 LGHDT and CDR2 YNNKEL (reference sequence). J lost 6 bases, V lost 4 bases, and 12 bases had no gene match. The CDR3 totals 16 residues.

The chain recombines TRBV30 with TRBJ2-2; TRBD2 matches 9 bases. CDR1 is GTSNPN and CDR2 is SVGIG in the germline V gene (reference sequence). After removal of 2 bases from V and 6 bases from J, the junction contained 10 bases not matched to a gene. There are 16 residues in the CDR3. The chain's CDR3 is CAWSRIEREVAGELFF. The CDR3, as DNA: TGTGCCTGGAGTCGTATCGAGCGGGAGGTCGCCGGGGAGCTGTTTTTT.

The chain joins TRBV3-1 (or the pseudogene TRBV3-2) to TRBJ2-7, with a tentative D call TRBD1 (6 bases). Trimming removed 2 bases from V and 3 bases from J, with 17 bases in between. Per germline, CDR1 LGHDT and CDR2 YNNKEL (reference sequence). The CDR3 covers 16 residues. Written as DNA, the CDR3 is TGTGCCAGCAGCCAAACCTCAGGGGCCCCGGTCTACGAGCAGTACTTC. Translated, it gives CASSQTSGAPVYEQYF.

This chain joins TRBV21-1 and TRBJ1-5; TRBD1, the table's D call, lacks a check against the DNA. TRBV21-1 constitutes a pseudogene. The CDR3 covers 15 residues. CDR3 nucleotides: TGTGCCAGCAGCGCAAGGACAGTTGGCAATCAGCCCCAGCATTTT. Residues: CASSARTVGNQPQHF.

The V and J genes are TRBV30 and TRBJ1-5; the D is unclear. CDR1 is GTSNPN and CDR2 is SVGIG in the germline V gene (reference sequence). The CDR3 runs 14 residues. V was clipped by 2 bases and J by 4 bases, with 12 bases between them. The CDR3 loop is CAWSPTRGNQPQHF. DNA for the CDR3: TGTGCCTGGAGTCCAACCCGGGGAAATCAGCCCCAGCATTTT.

The J gene is TRBJ2-1, the V gene TRBV4-2, with 9 bases that match TRBD1. The ends lost 3 bases at V and 7 bases at J; junction bases unmatched: 4. CDR3 length equals 14 residues. CDR1 and CDR2 (germline): LGHNA, YNFKEQ. The DNA of the CDR3 is TGTGCCAGCAGCCACCGGGACAGGGCAAATGAGCAGTTCTTC. Translated, it gives CASSHRDRANEQFF.

This chain links TRBV2 with TRBJ1-5; 7 bases map to TRBD1. Germline trimming cut 6 bases from V and 0 bases from J; bases unmatched to any gene: 5. Germline CDR1 reads SNHLY; CDR2 reads FYNNEI. The CDR3 extends over 15 amino acids. The CDR3 sequence: CASSAGTDSNQPQHF. As DNA, the CDR3 is TGTGCCAGCAGCGCAGGGACAGATAGCAATCAGCCCCAGCATTTT.

This clone was counted a single time. Here the CDR3 DNA reads TGTGCCAGCAGCGCGGACAGGGACCTCGAAAAACTGTTTTTT. The encoded protein is CASSADRDLEKLFF. The chain carries TRBV7-9 and TRBJ1-4; 8 nucleotides align to TRBD1. Germline CDR1 reads SEHNR; CDR2 reads FQNEAQ (reference sequence). Trimming cost V 5 bases and J 8 bases; bases outside gene matches: 7. The CDR3 totals 14 residues.

This sequence joins TRBV4-2 and TRBJ2-2; no definite D call. This CDR3 contains 16 residues. Trimming shortened V by 0 bases and J by 5 bases, and 13 bases separated the two germline ends. In germline, CDR1 is LGHNA, CDR2 YNFKEQ. For the CDR3, the DNA is TGTGCCAGCAGCCAAGACTCGGGTCGTGAGACCGGGGAGCTGTTTTTT. The encoded protein is CASSQDSGRETGELFF.

V gene TRBV30 combines with J gene TRBJ1-1, with 7 bases lining up with TRBD1. Germline V lookup: CDR1 GTSNPN, CDR2 SVGIG (reference sequence). The CDR3 is 13 residues long. V shed 3 bases, J shed 3 bases, and the junction held 4 bases outside the gene matches. The CDR3 reads CAWSEQGYTEAFF. In DNA form, the CDR3 reads TGTGCCTGGAGCGAACAGGGGTACACTGAAGCTTTCTTT.

This clone has ten or more counts. J is TRBJ1-2 and V is TRBV19; 9 bases match TRBD1. The length of the CDR3 is 17 residues. Germline CDR1 and CDR2: LNHDA and SQIVND (reference sequence). V gave up 4 bases and J gave up 5 bases; unmatched junction bases: 14. The chain's CDR3 is CASSTRNGQGYGYGYTF. The DNA for the CDR3 is TGTGCCAGTAGTACACGAAACGGACAGGGGTATGGTTATGGCTACACCTTC.

This chain joins TRBV27 and TRBJ1-6; D possibly corresponds to TRBD1 (6 bases). CDR1 is MNHEY, CDR2 SMNVEV, per germline (reference sequence). V lost 6 bases to trimming and J lost 6 bases, with 15 bases between them. This CDR3 has 15 residues. The chain's CDR3 is CASRTGILINSPLHF. CDR3 in DNA: TGTGCCAGCAGAACAGGGATTCTGATTAATTCACCCCTCCACTTT.

The rearrangement uses TRBV15 and TRBJ2-2, with TRBD1 as a possible D gene (5 bases). The CDR3 length is 13 residues. V lost 1 base and J lost 6, with 6 bases in between. CDR1 and CDR2 (germline): LNHNV, YYDKDF (reference sequence). The CDR3 DNA is TGTGCCACCAGCAGAGCACAGGCCGGGGAGCTGTTTTTT. Translated: CATSRAQAGELFF.

The rearrangement links TRBV2 to TRBJ1-5; D is possibly TRBD1 (6 bases). CDR1 and CDR2 (germline): SNHLY, FYNNEI. V lost 4 bases, J lost 5 bases, and 18 bases lay in between. The CDR3 runs 16 residues. CDR3 nucleotide sequence: TGTGCCAGCAGTGGAAGCCGACAGGAAGGGGATCAGCCCCAGCATTTT. Its translation: CASSGSRQEGDQPQHF.

The rearrangement links TRBV11-2 to TRBJ2-3; D possibly corresponds to TRBD1 (6 bases). In germline, CDR1 is SGHAT, CDR2 FQNNGV. The CDR3 spans 15 residues. The V end was cut by 2 bases, the J end by 3 bases, with 12 bases between. Written as DNA, the CDR3 is TGTGCCAGCAGCTTACTGCCAGGGGTGACAGATACGCAGTATTTT. It is translated as CASSLLPGVTDTQYF. Using reference TRBV11-2 and TRBJ2-3 for the parts outside the CDR3, the full variable domain is EAGVAQSPRYKIIEKRQSVAFWCNPISGHATLYWYQQILGQGPKLLIQFQNNGVVDDSQLPKDRFSAERLKGVDSTLKIQPAKLEDSAVYLCASSLLPGVTDTQYFGPGTRLTVL.

The V gene is TRBV5-1, the J gene TRBJ1-6, with D possibly matching TRBD1 (5 bases). This CDR3 comprises 15 residues. CDR1 is SGHRS and CDR2 is YFSETQ in the germline V gene. The V end was cut by 10 bases, the J end by 6 bases, with 20 bases between. The CDR3 DNA follows: TGCGCCGCCACCCGTTTTAGACAGTGTAATTCACCCCTCCACTTT. This codes for CAATRFRQCNSPLHF.

The chain combines TRBV11-2 with TRBJ2-7, with TRBD2 matching 15 bases. This CDR3 spans 17 amino acids. The V gene end was trimmed by 6 bases and the J gene end by 2 bases; junction bases not matched to a gene: 8. Germline lookup yields CDR1 SGHAT and CDR2 FQNNGV. This CDR3 is CASRRAGTSGRTYEQYF. The CDR3 DNA reads as TGTGCCAGCAGACGGGCCGGGACTAGCGGGAGGACCTACGAGCAGTACTTC. Drawing the rest from reference TRBV11-2 and TRBJ2-7, the complete variable domain is EAGVAQSPRYKIIEKRQSVAFWCNPISGHATLYWYQQILGQGPKLLIQFQNNGVVDDSQLPKDRFSAERLKGVDSTLKIQPAKLEDSAVYLCASRRAGTSGRTYEQYFGPGTRLTVT.

CDR3 bases: TGTGCCAGCATGAACAGGGAGGGTCAGCCCCAGCATTTT. This sequence encodes CASMNREGQPQHF. V usage is TRBV2 and J usage is TRBJ1-5; possible D gene TRBD1, 6 bases. V was cut by 7 bases and J by 6 bases, with 13 bases left in between. Per the germline V gene, CDR1 is SNHLY and CDR2 is FYNNEI. This CDR3 is 13 amino acids long.

The V gene is TRBV5-1, the J gene TRBJ2-3, with 8 nucleotides matching TRBD2. The CDR3 runs to 15 residues. Germline loops: CDR1 SGHRS, CDR2 YFSETQ. With 3 bases clipped from V and 5 bases from J, the junction kept 8 bases outside the gene matches. The DNA for the CDR3 is TGCGCCAGCAGCTCGGGCAGCGGGAGTGAAGATACGCAGTATTTT. Translated, it gives CASSSGSGSEDTQYF.

The J gene is TRBJ1-6, the V gene TRBV27; 8 nucleotides line up with TRBD1. The CDR3 covers 17 residues. Germline values: CDR1 MNHEY, CDR2 SMNVEV (reference sequence). Trimming removed 4 bases from V and 10 bases from J; junction bases left unmatched: 15. This chain's CDR3 is CASSSLFLGQGISPLHF. The CDR3 DNA reads TGTGCCAGCAGTTCATTATTTCTAGGACAGGGAATCTCACCCCTCCACTTT.

This sequence joins TRBV2 and TRBJ1-2; TRBD1 matches at 7 bases. CDR1 and CDR2 (germline): SNHLY, FYNNEI. The J segment lost 7 bases and the V segment lost 6 bases, leaving 11 bases of the junction unmatched. This CDR3 spans 14 amino acids. The CDR3 DNA sequence: TGTGCCAGCAGGGAGACAGGGCTCGGCGGTGGCTACACCTTC. This gives the protein CASRETGLGGGYTF. The full variable domain, rest sourced from reference TRBV2 and TRBJ1-2, is EPEVTQTPSHQVTQMGQEVILRCVPISNHLYFYWYRQILGQKVEFLVSFYNNEISEKSEIFDDQFSVERPDGSNFTLKIRSTKLEDSAMYFCASRETGLGGGYTFGSGTRLTVV.

The J gene is TRBJ2-5, the V gene TRBV2; 7 bases are a match to TRBD1. Germline V CDR1 and CDR2: SNHLY, FYNNEI. This CDR3 is 14 amino acids long. Losses at the gene ends were 7 bases for V and 2 bases for J; bases not matched to a gene: 7. The DNA of the CDR3 is TGTGCCAGCACCCAAACGGGACAGCAAGAGACCCAGTACTTC. This encodes CASTQTGQQETQYF.

The genes are TRBV15 and TRBJ2-3; 14 bases align to TRBD2. The CDR3 contains 18 residues. With 5 bases clipped from V and 3 bases from J, the junction kept 10 bases outside the gene matches. Germline CDR1 LNHNV, CDR2 YYDKDF (reference sequence). CDR3 DNA: TGTGCCACCAGCCCGGAGTGGCGACTAGCGGGAGGGACAGATACGCAGTATTTT. This gives the protein CATSPEWRLAGGTDTQYF.